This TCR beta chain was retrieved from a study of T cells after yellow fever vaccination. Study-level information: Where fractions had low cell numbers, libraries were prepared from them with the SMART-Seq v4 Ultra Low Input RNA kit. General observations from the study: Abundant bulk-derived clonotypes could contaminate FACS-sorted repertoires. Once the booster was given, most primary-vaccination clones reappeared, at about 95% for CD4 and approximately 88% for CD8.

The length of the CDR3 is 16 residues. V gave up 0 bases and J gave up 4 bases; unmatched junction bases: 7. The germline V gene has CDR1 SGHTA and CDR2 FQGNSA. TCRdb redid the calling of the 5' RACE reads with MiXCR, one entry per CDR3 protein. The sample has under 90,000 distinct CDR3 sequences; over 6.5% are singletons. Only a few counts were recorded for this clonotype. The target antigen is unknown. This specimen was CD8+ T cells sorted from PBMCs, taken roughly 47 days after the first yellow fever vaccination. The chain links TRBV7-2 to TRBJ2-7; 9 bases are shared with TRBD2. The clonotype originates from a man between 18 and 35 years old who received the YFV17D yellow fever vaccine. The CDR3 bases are TGTGCCAGCAGCTTAGCGTCTAGCGGGGACTTTTACGAGCAGTACTTC. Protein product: CASSLASSGDFYEQYF.